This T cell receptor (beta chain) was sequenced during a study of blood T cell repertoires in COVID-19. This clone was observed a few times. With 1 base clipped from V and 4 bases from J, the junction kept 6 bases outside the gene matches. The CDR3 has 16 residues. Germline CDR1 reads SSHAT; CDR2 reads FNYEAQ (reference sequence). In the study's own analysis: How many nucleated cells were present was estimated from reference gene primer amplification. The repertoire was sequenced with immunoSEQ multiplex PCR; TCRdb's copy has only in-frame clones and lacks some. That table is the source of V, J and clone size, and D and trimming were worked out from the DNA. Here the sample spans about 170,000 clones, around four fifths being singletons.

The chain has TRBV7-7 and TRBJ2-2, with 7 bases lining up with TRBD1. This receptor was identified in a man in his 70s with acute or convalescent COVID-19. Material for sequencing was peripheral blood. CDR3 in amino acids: CASSLGTGLRTGELFF. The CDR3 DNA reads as TGTGCCAGCAGCTTAGGGACAGGACTTCGCACCGGGGAGCTGTTTTTT. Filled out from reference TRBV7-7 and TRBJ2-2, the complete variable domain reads GAGVSQSPRYKVTKRGQDVTLRCDPISSHATLYWYQQALGQGPEFLTYFNYEAQPDKSGLPSDRFSAERPEGSISTLTIQRTEQRDSAMYRCASSLGTGLRTGELFFGEGSRLTVL.